One and the same sample provided the 23 T cell receptor beta chains below, sequenced in a study of T-cell memory formation after mild COVID-19. TCRdb reanalysed the 5' RACE reads using MiXCR and keeps one entry per CDR3 protein. The sample yields 58,000 or so distinct CDR3 sequences, roughly a quarter seen once. What was sequenced was PBMCs or a T cell subset sorted from them (not recorded which). The receptors here all came from a man aged 18 to 30 who had mild COVID-19 (a few samples of this study predate the infection). Cell type and time point are not known.

This clonotype has just a few counts. The chain employs TRBV29-1 and TRBJ2-5; 10 bases are shared with TRBD1. This CDR3 contains 15 residues. Germline values: CDR1 SQVTM, CDR2 ANQGSEA. V gave up 5 bases and J gave up 5 bases; unmatched junction bases: 11. CDR3 region: CSVSSTGGFGETQYF. As DNA, the CDR3 is TGCAGCGTTTCCTCGACAGGGGGCTTCGGGGAGACCCAGTACTTC.

The chain links TRBV6-2 or TRBV6-3 to TRBJ2-1; D ambiguous. V lost 7 bases, J lost 7 bases, and 8 bases lay in between. CDR1 and CDR2 (germline): MNHEY, SVGEGT. The CDR3 extends over 11 amino acids. DNA for the CDR3: TGTGCCAGCAAATTGGGGAATGAGCAGTTCTTC. Amino acids: CASKLGNEQFF.

There are a few counts of this clonotype. The chain has TRBV7-9 and TRBJ2-3; D gene uncertain. CDR3 length: 15 residues. From germline, CDR1 is SEHNR and CDR2 FQNEAQ (reference sequence). Deletions cut 4 bases from V and 1 base from J, with 12 bases between. The CDR3 sequence is CASSSRWVGTDTQYF. The CDR3 region has the DNA TGTGCCAGCAGCTCACGGTGGGTCGGCACAGATACGCAGTATTTT.

The chain links TRBV7-9 to TRBJ2-1; TRBD2 is a possible D gene (5 bases). Trimming took off 5 bases at V and 6 bases at J, with 5 bases between the two ends. This CDR3 contains 11 residues. Germline CDR1 reads SEHNR; CDR2 reads FQNEAQ (reference sequence). Written as DNA, the CDR3 is TGTGCCAGCAGCGAGGGCAATGAGCAGTTCTTC. Translating gives CASSEGNEQFF.

The chain has TRBV7-3 and TRBJ2-5; TRBD1 matches 11 bases. CDR1 and CDR2 from the germline V gene are SGHTA and FQGTGA. The J segment lost 5 bases and the V segment lost 6 bases, leaving 5 bases of the junction unmatched. The CDR3 is 14 amino acids. CDR3 nucleotide sequence: TGTGCCAGCAGTCCCGGGACAGGGGGTGAGACCCAGTACTTC. Amino acid sequence: CASSPGTGGETQYF.

This chain connects TRBV6-5 to TRBJ2-7; D not resolved. V was cut by 5 bases and J by 0 bases, with 8 bases left in between. The germline CDR1 and CDR2 sequences are MNHEY and SVGAGI. This CDR3 has 13 amino acids. CDR3 residues: CASSQRSSYEQYF. CDR3 DNA sequence: TGTGCCAGCAGTCAGAGGAGCTCCTACGAGCAGTACTTC.

This clonotype was seen a handful of times. The chain joins TRBV4-3 to TRBJ1-4, with 9 bases matching TRBD1. J was trimmed by 8 bases and V by 1 base; bases with no gene match: 8. There are 16 residues in the CDR3. In germline, CDR1 is LGHNA, CDR2 YSLEER. CDR3 nucleotide sequence: TGCGCCAGCAGCCAAGGTGTGGGACAGGGAAGCGAAAAACTGTTTTTT. This gives the protein CASSQGVGQGSEKLFF.

The genes are TRBV16 and TRBJ1-5; 11 bases are a match to TRBD1. The junction had 5 bases not matched to a gene; V was cut back by 4 bases and J by 3 bases. From germline, CDR1 is KGHSY and CDR2 FQNENV. This CDR3 has 16 amino acids. CDR3 nucleotide sequence: TGTGCCAGCAGCCGGACAGGGGGCCGATTCAATCAGCCCCAGCATTTT. This encodes CASSRTGGRFNQPQHF.

Only a few counts were recorded for this clonotype. The chain couples TRBV12-5 to TRBJ2-2; TRBD2 is a possible D gene (5 bases). From germline, CDR1 is LGHNT and CDR2 FRNRAP. This CDR3 contains 14 residues. With 1 base removed from V and 6 bases from J, the gap between germline ends came to 9 bases. The CDR3 DNA is TGTGCTAGTGGTTTGGGGACCGGGGCCGGGGAGCTGTTTTTT. Its translation is CASGLGTGAGELFF. Full variable domain (outside the CDR3, taken from reference TRBV12-5 and TRBJ2-2): DARVTQTPRHKVTEMGQEVTMRCQPILGHNTVFWYRQTMMQGLELLAYFRNRAPLDDSGMPKDRFSAEMPDATLATLKIQPSEPRDSAVYFCASGLGTGAGELFFGEGSRLTVL.

V usage is TRBV4-1 and J usage is TRBJ2-1; 8 bases align to TRBD2. CDR1 is MGHRA and CDR2 is YSYEKL in the germline V gene. V was pared by 3 bases and J by 3 bases, with 7 bases of the junction left unmatched. CDR3 length: 16 residues. CDR3 sequence (DNA): TGCGCCAGCAGCCACCAAAGCGGGGGCCGCTACAATGAGCAGTTCTTC. Its protein is CASSHQSGGRYNEQFF.

The chain employs TRBV5-5 and TRBJ2-7, with unresolved D. The V gene's germline CDR1 is SGHKS and CDR2 YYEKEE (reference sequence). V dropped 0 bases and J dropped 3 bases, with 7 bases sitting between them. The length of the CDR3 is 13 residues. The CDR3 DNA follows: TGTGCCAGCAGCTTGGGGGCAGACTACGAGCAGTACTTC. It yields the protein CASSLGADYEQYF.

The V and J genes are TRBV12-3 or TRBV12-4 and TRBJ2-2; 13 bases match TRBD2. The CDR3 covers 18 residues. V trimming: 5 bases; J trimming: 4 bases; junction bases outside the gene matches: 10. Written as DNA, the CDR3 is TGTGCCAGCAGTCCCCAACTAGCGGGGGGGCCGGTCACCGGGGAGCTGTTTTTT. This translates into CASSPQLAGGPVTGELFF.

This clonotype was observed a handful of times. The V gene is TRBV27, the J gene TRBJ1-4; maybe TRBD1 (5 bases). This CDR3 comprises 13 residues. V gave up 8 bases and J gave up 5 bases, with 12 bases separating them. Germline values: CDR1 MNHEY, CDR2 SMNVEV (reference sequence). CDR3 residues: CASGGRGNEKLFF. The CDR3 DNA is TGTGCCAGCGGGGGACGTGGGAATGAAAAACTGTTTTTT.

The V and J genes are TRBV7-8 and TRBJ2-7; possible D gene TRBD2, 5 bases. Looked up from germline, CDR1 is SGHVS and CDR2 is FQNEAQ. Trimming took 6 bases from V and 3 from J, leaving 12 bases between them. This CDR3 comprises 13 residues. The CDR3 nucleotides read TGTGCCAGCAGACCCCGGGGTCGCTACGAGCAGTACTTC. Protein sequence: CASRPRGRYEQYF.

The chain is built from TRBV3-1 and TRBJ2-3; 12 nucleotides line up with TRBD2. This CDR3 spans 16 amino acids. V trimming: 6 bases; J trimming: 0 bases; junction bases outside the gene matches: 4. CDR1 is LGHDT and CDR2 is YNNKEL in the germline V gene (reference sequence). CDR3 DNA: TGTGCCAGCAGTCTACTAGCGGGGGGAAGCACAGATACGCAGTATTTT. This translates into CASSLLAGGSTDTQYF.

There are a few counts of this clonotype. The V and J genes are TRBV6-2 or TRBV6-3 and TRBJ2-5, with D possibly TRBD1 on 5 matching bases. The CDR3 loop spans 14 amino acids. Germline CDR1 reads MNHEY; CDR2 reads SVGEGT. Trimming took 7 bases from V and 2 from J, leaving 14 bases between them. The CDR3 DNA is TGTGCCAGCACCTTGTTAGGGGAACAAGAGACCCAGTACTTC. It translates to CASTLLGEQETQYF.

CDR3 bases: TGCGCCAGCAGCTTGGTGGACAGGTTAAGCACAGATACGCAGTATTTT. Protein product: CASSLVDRLSTDTQYF. The J gene is TRBJ2-3, the V gene TRBV5-1; 7 bases are shared with TRBD1. CDR3 length equals 16 residues. V lost 0 bases and J lost 0; bases outside the gene matches: 4. Germline V gives CDR1 SGHRS, CDR2 YFSETQ.

J is TRBJ2-2 and V is TRBV5-1; 10 bases are a match to TRBD1. Germline trimming cut 3 bases from V and 3 bases from J; bases unmatched to any gene: 5. Germline V gene data show CDR1 as SGHRS and CDR2 as YFSETQ. The CDR3 runs 16 residues. The CDR3 bases are TGCGCCAGCAGCTCGACAGGGGGCATAGACACCGGGGAGCTGTTTTTT. It specifies CASSSTGGIDTGELFF.

This clonotype turned up a few times. V and J are TRBV27 and TRBJ2-7, with unresolved D. Trimming cost V 3 bases and J 4 bases, with 16 bases left between them. This CDR3 has 15 amino acids. Germline CDR1 is MNHEY and CDR2 is SMNVEV (reference sequence). CDR3 sequence (DNA): TGTGCCAGCAGTTTTTTGGGCCAGCAAGGATACGAGCAGTACGTC. It codes for CASSFLGQQGYEQYV.

The chain has TRBV4-1 and TRBJ2-4; D not certain. V lost 3 bases and J lost 1, with 4 bases in between. CDR1 and CDR2 from the germline V gene are MGHRA and YSYEKL. This CDR3 is 13 amino acids long. The CDR3 nucleotides are TGCGCCAGCAGCCAGGAGGCCAAAAACATTCAGTACTTC. Its translation: CASSQEAKNIQYF.

The rearrangement uses TRBV7-2 and TRBJ2-2, with a possible D match to TRBD1 (6 bases). This CDR3 has 15 residues. Deletions cut 5 bases from V and 0 bases from J, with 10 bases between. CDR1 and CDR2 from the germline V gene are SGHTA and FQGNSA. The CDR3 reads CASSPEGANTGELFF. The CDR3 nucleotides read TGTGCCAGCAGCCCTGAGGGGGCGAACACCGGGGAGCTGTTTTTT.

This clonotype was counted a few times. The rearrangement uses TRBV6-4 and TRBJ2-3; D unresolved. CDR1 MRHNA and CDR2 SNTAGT come from the germline V gene. V lost 0 bases, J lost 4 bases, and 5 bases lay in between. The CDR3 is 13 amino acids. The CDR3 DNA follows: TGTGCCAGCAGTGACTCGAGTGCAGATACGCAGTATTTT. This gives the protein CASSDSSADTQYF.

This clonotype was counted only a few times. CDR3 coding DNA: TGTGCCAGCAACCCAGAGAGCAGCTACAATGAGCAGTTCTTC. It is translated as CASNPESSYNEQFF. The chain combines TRBV12-3 or TRBV12-4 with TRBJ2-1; D call uncertain. The CDR3 consists of 14 residues. V gave up 7 bases and J gave up 3 bases, with 13 bases separating them.